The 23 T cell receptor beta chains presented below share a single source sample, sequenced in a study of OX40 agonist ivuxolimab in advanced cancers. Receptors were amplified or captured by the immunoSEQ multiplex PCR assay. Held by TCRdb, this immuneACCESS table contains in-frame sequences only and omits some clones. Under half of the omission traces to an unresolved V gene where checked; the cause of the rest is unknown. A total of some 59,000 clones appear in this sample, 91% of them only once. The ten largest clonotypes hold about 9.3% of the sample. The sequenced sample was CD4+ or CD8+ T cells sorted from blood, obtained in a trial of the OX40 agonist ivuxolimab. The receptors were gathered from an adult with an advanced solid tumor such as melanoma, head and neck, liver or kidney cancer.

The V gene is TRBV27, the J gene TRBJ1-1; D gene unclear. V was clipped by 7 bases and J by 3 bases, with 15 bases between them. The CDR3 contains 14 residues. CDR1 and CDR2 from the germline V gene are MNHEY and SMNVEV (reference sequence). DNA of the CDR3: TGTGCCAGCATGGTCCCCGGGTGGGACACTGAAGCTTTCTTT. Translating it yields CASMVPGWDTEAFF.

The CDR3: CASSLARGPSLDTEAFF. CDR3 nucleotide sequence: TGTGCCAGCAGCTTAGCGCGAGGGCCCTCTTTGGACACTGAAGCTTTCTTT. The rearrangement links TRBV7-9 to TRBJ1-1; the D is unclear. Germline lookup yields CDR1 SEHNR and CDR2 FQNEAQ (reference sequence). Trimming took off 0 bases at V and 3 bases at J, with 17 bases between the two ends. This CDR3 region has 17 residues.

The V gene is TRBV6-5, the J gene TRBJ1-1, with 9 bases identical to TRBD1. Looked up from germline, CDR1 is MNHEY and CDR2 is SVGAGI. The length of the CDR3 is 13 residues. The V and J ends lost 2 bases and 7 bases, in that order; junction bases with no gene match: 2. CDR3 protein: CASSYGTGSEAFF. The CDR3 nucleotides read TGTGCCAGCAGTTACGGGACAGGGAGTGAAGCTTTCTTT.

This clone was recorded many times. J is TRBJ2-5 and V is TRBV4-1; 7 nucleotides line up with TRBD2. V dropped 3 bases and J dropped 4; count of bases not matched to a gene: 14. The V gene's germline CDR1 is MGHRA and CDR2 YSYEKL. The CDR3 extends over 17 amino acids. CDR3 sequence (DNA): TGCGCCAGCAGCCATTATTTAAGCGGGGCTTCAGGAGAGACCCAGTACTTC. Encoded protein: CASSHYLSGASGETQYF.

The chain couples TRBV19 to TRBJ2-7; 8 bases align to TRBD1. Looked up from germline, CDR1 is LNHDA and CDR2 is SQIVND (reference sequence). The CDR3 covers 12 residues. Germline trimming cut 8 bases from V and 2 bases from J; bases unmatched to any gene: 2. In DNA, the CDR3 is TGTGCCAGTGGACAGGGTGCCTACGAGCAGTACTTC. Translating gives CASGQGAYEQYF.

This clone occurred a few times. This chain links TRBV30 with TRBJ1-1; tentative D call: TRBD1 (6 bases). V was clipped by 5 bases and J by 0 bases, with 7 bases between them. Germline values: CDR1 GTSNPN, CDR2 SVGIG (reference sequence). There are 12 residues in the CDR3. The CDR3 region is CAWGQLNTEAFF. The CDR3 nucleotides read TGTGCCTGGGGACAGCTGAACACTGAAGCTTTCTTT. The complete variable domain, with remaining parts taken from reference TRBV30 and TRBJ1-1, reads SQTIHQWPATLVQPVGSPLSLECTVEGTSNPNLYWYRQAAGRGLQLLFYSVGIGQISSEVPQNLSASRPQDRQFILSSKKLLLSDSGFYLCAWGQLNTEAFFGQGTRLTVV.

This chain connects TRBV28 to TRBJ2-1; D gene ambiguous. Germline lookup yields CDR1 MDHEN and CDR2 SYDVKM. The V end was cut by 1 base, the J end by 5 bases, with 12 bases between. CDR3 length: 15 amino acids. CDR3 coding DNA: TGTGCCAGCAGTTTATCGGCCTCCGGCAACAATGAGCAGTTCTTC. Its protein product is CASSLSASGNNEQFF.

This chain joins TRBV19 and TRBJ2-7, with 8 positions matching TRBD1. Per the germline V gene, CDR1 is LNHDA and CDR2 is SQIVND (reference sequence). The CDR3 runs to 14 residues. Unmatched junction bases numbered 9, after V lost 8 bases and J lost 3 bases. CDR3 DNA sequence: TGTGCCAGTTCGGCGGCAGGGGGCGTCTACGAGCAGTACTTC. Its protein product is CASSAAGGVYEQYF.

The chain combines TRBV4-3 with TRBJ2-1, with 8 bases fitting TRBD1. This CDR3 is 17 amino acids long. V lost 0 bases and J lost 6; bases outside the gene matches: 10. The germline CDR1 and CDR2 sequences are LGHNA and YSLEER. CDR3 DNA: TGCGCCAGCAGCCAAGATGTGCGCCAGGGGGCACGCAATGAGCAGTTCTTC. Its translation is CASSQDVRQGARNEQFF.

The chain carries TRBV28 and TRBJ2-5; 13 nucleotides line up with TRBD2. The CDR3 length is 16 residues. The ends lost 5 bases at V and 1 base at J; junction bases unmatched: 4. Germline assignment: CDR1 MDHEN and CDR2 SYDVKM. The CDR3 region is CASSRTSGGAQETQYF. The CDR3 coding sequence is TGTGCCAGCAGTCGGACTAGCGGGGGAGCCCAAGAGACCCAGTACTTC.

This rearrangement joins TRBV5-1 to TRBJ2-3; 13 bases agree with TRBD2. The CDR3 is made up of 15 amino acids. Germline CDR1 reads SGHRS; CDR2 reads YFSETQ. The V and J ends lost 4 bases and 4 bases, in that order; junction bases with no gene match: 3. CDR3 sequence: CASSTTSGRADTQYF. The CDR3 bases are TGCGCCAGCAGCACAACTAGCGGGAGGGCAGATACGCAGTATTTT. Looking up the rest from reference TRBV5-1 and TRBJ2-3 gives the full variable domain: KAGVTQTPRYLIKTRGQQVTLSCSPISGHRSVSWYQQTPGQGLQFLFEYFSETQRNKGNFPGRFSGRQFSNSRSEMNVSTLELGDSALYLCASSTTSGRADTQYFGPGTRLTVL.

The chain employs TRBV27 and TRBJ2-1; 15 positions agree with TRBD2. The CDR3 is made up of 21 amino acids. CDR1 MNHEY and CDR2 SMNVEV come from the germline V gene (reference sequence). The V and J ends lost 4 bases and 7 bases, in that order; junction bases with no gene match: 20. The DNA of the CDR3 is TGTGCCAGCAGTTCAGAAACCGGGACTAGCGGGAGGATTACGGCCAGAAATGAGCAGTTCTTC. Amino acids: CASSSETGTSGRITARNEQFF.

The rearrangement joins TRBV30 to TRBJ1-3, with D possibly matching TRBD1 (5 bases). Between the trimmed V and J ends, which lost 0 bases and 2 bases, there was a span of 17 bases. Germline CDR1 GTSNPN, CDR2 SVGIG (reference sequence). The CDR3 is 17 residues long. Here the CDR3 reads CAWSVLPATGPGNTIYF. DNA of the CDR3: TGTGCCTGGAGTGTACTCCCCGCCACAGGACCTGGAAACACCATATATTTT.

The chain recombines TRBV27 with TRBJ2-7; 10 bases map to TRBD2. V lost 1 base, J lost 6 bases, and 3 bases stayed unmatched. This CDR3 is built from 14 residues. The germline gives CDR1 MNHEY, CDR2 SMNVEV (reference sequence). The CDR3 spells CASSLFASGSEQYF. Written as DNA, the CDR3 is TGTGCCAGCAGTTTATTCGCTAGCGGGAGCGAGCAGTACTTC.

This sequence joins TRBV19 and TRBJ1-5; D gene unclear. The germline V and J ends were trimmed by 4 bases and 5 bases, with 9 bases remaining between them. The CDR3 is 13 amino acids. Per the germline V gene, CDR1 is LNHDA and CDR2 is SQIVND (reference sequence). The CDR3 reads CASSKTIYQPQHF. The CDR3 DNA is TGTGCCAGTAGTAAGACAATATATCAGCCCCAGCATTTT.

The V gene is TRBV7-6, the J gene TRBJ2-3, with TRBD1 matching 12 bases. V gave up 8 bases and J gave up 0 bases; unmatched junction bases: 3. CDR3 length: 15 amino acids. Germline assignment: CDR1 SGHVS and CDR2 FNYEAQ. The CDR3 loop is CASSGQGASTDTQYF. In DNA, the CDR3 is TGTGCCAGCTCGGGACAGGGGGCGAGCACAGATACGCAGTATTTT.

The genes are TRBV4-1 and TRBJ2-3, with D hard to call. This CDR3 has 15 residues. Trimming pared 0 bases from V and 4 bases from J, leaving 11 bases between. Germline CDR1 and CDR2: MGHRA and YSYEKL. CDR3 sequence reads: CASSQEGSRADTQYF. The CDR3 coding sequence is TGCGCCAGCAGCCAAGAAGGAAGCAGAGCAGATACGCAGTATTTT.

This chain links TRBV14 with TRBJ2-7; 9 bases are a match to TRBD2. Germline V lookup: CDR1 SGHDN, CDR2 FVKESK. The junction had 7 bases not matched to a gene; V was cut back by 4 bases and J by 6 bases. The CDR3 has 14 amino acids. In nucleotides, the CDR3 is TGTGCCAGCAGCCCCCGCGGGAGGGCCCCCGAGCAGTACTTC. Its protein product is CASSPRGRAPEQYF.

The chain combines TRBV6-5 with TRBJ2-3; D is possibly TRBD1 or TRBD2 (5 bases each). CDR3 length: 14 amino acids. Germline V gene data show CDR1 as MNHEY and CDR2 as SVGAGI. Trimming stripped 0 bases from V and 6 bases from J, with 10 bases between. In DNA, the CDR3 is TGTGCCAGCAGTTACTCGGCAGGGACGGATACGCAGTATTTT. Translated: CASSYSAGTDTQYF.

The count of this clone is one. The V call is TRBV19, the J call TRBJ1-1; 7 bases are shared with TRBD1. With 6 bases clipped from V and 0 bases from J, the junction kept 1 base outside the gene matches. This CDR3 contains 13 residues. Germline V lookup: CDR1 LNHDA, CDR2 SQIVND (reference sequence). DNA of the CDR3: TGTGCCAGTAGAGGGGGCATGAACACTGAAGCTTTCTTT. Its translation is CASRGGMNTEAFF.

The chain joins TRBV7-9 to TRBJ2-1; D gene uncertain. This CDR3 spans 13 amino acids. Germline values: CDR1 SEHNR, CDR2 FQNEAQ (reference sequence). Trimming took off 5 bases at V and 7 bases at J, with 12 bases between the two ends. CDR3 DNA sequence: TGTGCCAGCAGCCCTATGAACGGGAATGAGCAGTTCTTC. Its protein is CASSPMNGNEQFF. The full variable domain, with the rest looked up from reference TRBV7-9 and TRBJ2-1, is DTGVSQNPRHKITKRGQNVTFRCDPISEHNRLYWYRQTLGQGPEFLTYFQNEAQLEKSRLLSDRFSAERPKGSFSTLEIQRTEQGDSAMYLCASSPMNGNEQFFGPGTRLTVL.

This CDR3 reads CASSLNGAGNSPLHF. CDR3 in DNA: TGTGCCAGCAGTTTAAATGGGGCAGGTAATTCACCCCTCCACTTT. The genes are TRBV27 and TRBJ1-6, with D perhaps TRBD1 (5 bases). From germline, CDR1 is MNHEY and CDR2 SMNVEV (reference sequence). CDR3 size: 15 residues. V dropped 2 bases and J dropped 6 bases, with 11 bases sitting between them.

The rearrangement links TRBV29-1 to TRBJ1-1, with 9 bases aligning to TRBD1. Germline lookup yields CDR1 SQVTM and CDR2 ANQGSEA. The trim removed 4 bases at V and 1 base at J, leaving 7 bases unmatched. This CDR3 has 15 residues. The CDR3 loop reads CSVASRDRANTEAFF. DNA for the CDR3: TGCAGCGTTGCCTCCCGGGACAGGGCGAACACTGAAGCTTTCTTT.